This TCR beta chain was identified during a study of blood T cell repertoires in COVID-19 (dated by TCRdb to about 2020). In terms of the full investigation: The collaborator samples originated in the United States, Italy and Spain and spanned the acute and convalescent phases of COVID-19. The dataset comprised deeply sampled blood TCRbeta repertoires from subjects exposed to, actively infected with, or recovered from COVID-19. Where HLA class I and class II types were available, the types were taken from metadata supplied by the sample provider, not from assay-based typing. The repertoires were released in a freely available public database intended as a resource for research on the immune response to SARS-CoV-2. The prospective study material was composed of cDNA or gDNA derived from T cells, B-cell-depleted T cells, or PBMCs. Sample metadata almost always included a de-identified subject ID, COVID-19 status, age in years and sex. Samples came from the ongoing ImmuneRACE study (first 160 participants) plus 1,254 subjects from 6 global collaborators.

Results the study describes overall, beyond this receptor: How much clinical and demographic metadata was included differed by source and by participant, and the metadata was provided uncurated.

The immunoSEQ Assay, a bias-controlled multiplex PCR, was used to amplify TCRbeta CDR3 regions from genomic DNA. The original pipeline was this. Within the assay, amplification of reference gene primers was used to estimate how many nucleated cells each sample contained. Sequence reads were collapsed and filtered to measure the absolute abundance of every unique TCRbeta CDR3 rearrangement. Productive Simpson clonality was computed per sample as the square root of Simpson's diversity index over productive rearrangements. Here the immuneACCESS table is served through TCRdb, limited to in-frame sequences with V and J called. Missing clones are a known gap in these copies; in checked studies unresolved V genes cover under half, and the rest lacks a known reason. D and trimming were read from the DNA, whereas the V and J calls and clone size are those reported in that table. The sample contains fewer than 450,000 clones, more than 75% of them found a single time. The ten largest clones take up around 6% of the sample.

The CDR3, cysteine through phenylalanine, is 12 amino acids long. Left in the record is the CDR3 DNA by itself, 36 bases read in frame from the first base. V is pared back by 3 bases and J by 5 bases, with 11 bases lying between the germline termini. CDR1 and CDR2 are drawn from the germline V gene (reference sequence): DFQATT, SNEGSKA. One collaborating source in Seattle enrolled patients during active infection and followed them longitudinally through the course of disease. Each collaborating institution followed its own protocols to collect whole blood in K2EDTA tubes. For TCRbeta analysis, collaborators shipped samples in one of three forms: frozen whole blood, isolated PBMCs, or DNA extracted from either of those sample types. Concerning this clone itself: Its antigen remains undetermined. No per-base quality is available; no much larger clone lies one base away.

This receptor was obtained from a woman aged 45-65 years with COVID-19, enrolled during active disease. Sequenced material: peripheral blood. The chain is assembled from TRBV20-1 and TRBJ2-7; there is no confident call for the D gene. Here the CDR3 is given as CSASSPLDEQYF. The DNA sequence is as follows: TGCAGTGCTAGTAGTCCGCTAGACGAGCAGTACTTC.